The sample holds one count of the clone carrying this T cell receptor beta chain. The authors' processing: Cell counts per sample came from amplifying reference gene primers. Assay: immunoSEQ multiplex PCR; the TCRdb copy retains only in-frame clones and omits some. The V and J calls and the clone size are those of that table, but D and trimming were determined from the DNA. Of about 100,000 clones listed, about four fifths are singletons. The CDR3 is 14 amino acids. V lost 2 bases to trimming and J lost 4 bases; unmatched junction nucleotides: 2. Germline V lookup: CDR1 MNHEY, CDR2 SMNVEV (reference sequence). The data belong to a study of blood T cell repertoires in COVID-19. For the study at large: Specimens from acute and convalescent COVID-19 originated in the United States, Italy and Spain. T cells, B-cell-depleted T cells, or PBMCs provided the cDNA or gDNA that served as material.

Sample: peripheral blood. This sequence originates from a human donor in a cohort sampled during active COVID-19. The chain has TRBV27 and TRBJ2-7, with 10 bases lining up with TRBD2. This chain's CDR3 is CASSLTSGKYEQYF. Here the CDR3 DNA reads TGTGCCAGCAGTTTAACTAGCGGGAAATACGAGCAGTACTTC.